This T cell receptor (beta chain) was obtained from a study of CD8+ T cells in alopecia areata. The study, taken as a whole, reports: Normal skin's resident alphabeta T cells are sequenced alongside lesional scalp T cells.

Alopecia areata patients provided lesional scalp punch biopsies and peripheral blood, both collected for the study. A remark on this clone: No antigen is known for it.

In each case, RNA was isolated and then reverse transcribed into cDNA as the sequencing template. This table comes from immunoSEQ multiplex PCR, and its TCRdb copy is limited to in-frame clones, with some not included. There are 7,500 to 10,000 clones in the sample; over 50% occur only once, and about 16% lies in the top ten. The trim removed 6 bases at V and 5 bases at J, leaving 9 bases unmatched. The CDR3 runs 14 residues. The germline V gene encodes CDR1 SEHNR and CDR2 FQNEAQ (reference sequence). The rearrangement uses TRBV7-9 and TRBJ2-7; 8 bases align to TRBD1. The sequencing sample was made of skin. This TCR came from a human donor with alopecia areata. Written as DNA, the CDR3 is TGTGCCAGCAGTGAGTGGACAGGGATAGACGAGCAGTACTTC. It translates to CASSEWTGIDEQYF.